Below are 28 T cell receptor beta chains sequenced from a single sample in a study of CD8+CD57+ T cells in acquired aplastic anemia. Individuals selected for sequencing had exhibited CD8+CD57+ cell expansion on flow cytometry. Genomic DNA provided the template from which TCR beta VDJ and CDR3 profiles were obtained. TCRdb called the reads again in MiXCR, with one record for every CDR3 protein. The table lists hundreds of thousands of distinct CDR3 sequences, over 25% of them singletons. The sequenced material came from sorted CD4+, CD8+, or CD8+CD57+ T cells (not recorded which) from PBMCs. All receptors come from a human donor with aplastic anemia.

This chain joins TRBV11-2 and TRBJ2-2, with 9 bases fitting TRBD1. CDR1 and CDR2 (germline): SGHAT, FQNNGV. The CDR3 runs to 19 residues. Trimming removed 5 bases from V and 6 bases from J; junction bases left unmatched: 19. CDR3 amino acids: CASSDRLRSWTGEAGELFF. As DNA, the CDR3 is TGTGCCAGCAGCGATAGGCTCAGGAGTTGGACAGGGGAGGCCGGGGAGCTGTTTTTT.

This clonotype has a count of ten or more. The chain combines TRBV10-1 with TRBJ1-1; D perhaps matches TRBD1 (5 bases). Germline values: CDR1 WNHNN, CDR2 SYGVQD (reference sequence). Trimming removed 0 bases at V and 3 bases at J, with 14 bases between. The CDR3 is 16 residues long. The DNA of the CDR3 is TGCGCCAGCAGTGAGTCGGAGGGACTGATGTACACTGAAGCTTTCTTT. Protein product: CASSESEGLMYTEAFF.

The chain recombines TRBV9 with TRBJ2-3; TRBD2 agrees at 12 bases. Germline-derived CDR1 and CDR2 are SGDLS and YYNGEE. The J segment lost 1 base and the V segment lost 4 bases, leaving 4 bases of the junction unmatched. The CDR3 has 16 amino acids. The CDR3 loop reads CASSTRLAGGTDTQYF. CDR3 DNA: TGTGCCAGCAGCACCCGACTAGCGGGGGGCACAGATACGCAGTATTTT.

This chain connects TRBV10-3 to TRBJ2-3, with D possibly being TRBD2 (7 bases). With 0 bases removed from V and 4 bases from J, the gap between germline ends came to 11 bases. Germline CDR1 ENHRY, CDR2 SYGVKD. The CDR3 has 15 amino acids. The CDR3 DNA sequence: TGTGCCATCAGTGAGTCTTGGGGGGGGCCAGATACGCAGTATTTT. It is translated as CAISESWGGPDTQYF.

The chain uses TRBV10-2 and TRBJ2-3; D not certain. CDR1 is WSHSY and CDR2 is SAAADI in the germline V gene. Trimming left V 10 bases short and J 0 bases short, with 5 bases between. This CDR3 comprises 11 residues. In nucleotides, the CDR3 is TGCGCCACCACCAGCACAGATACGCAGTATTTT. Amino acid sequence: CATTSTDTQYF.

The rearrangement joins TRBV25-1 to TRBJ1-2, with TRBD1 as a possible D gene (6 bases). From germline, CDR1 is MGHDK and CDR2 SYGVNS. V lost 1 base and J lost 12, with 18 bases in between. The CDR3 length is 14 residues. Written as DNA, the CDR3 is TGTGCCAGCAGTGAATCAGGACAGCTCTCTGGAAACACCTTC. It is translated as CASSESGQLSGNTF.

V and J are TRBV10-3 and TRBJ1-1; D unclear. Trimming left V 3 bases short and J 3 bases short, with 5 bases between. The V gene's germline CDR1 is ENHRY and CDR2 SYGVKD. CDR3 length: 12 residues. CDR3 in DNA: TGTGCCATCAGTGATAGAGACACTGAAGCTTTCTTT. Residues: CAISDRDTEAFF.

The chain carries TRBV2 and TRBJ2-7; perhaps TRBD1 as D (5 bases). CDR1 is SNHLY and CDR2 is FYNNEI in the germline V gene. The CDR3 contains 12 residues. Trimming left V 8 bases short and J 2 bases short, with 10 bases between. The CDR3 sequence is CASPQGTYEQYF. CDR3 bases: TGTGCCAGCCCTCAGGGCACCTACGAGCAGTACTTC.

This clonotype was picked up many times. The V gene is TRBV9, the J gene TRBJ2-5; unclear D gene. Germline loops: CDR1 SGDLS, CDR2 YYNGEE. This CDR3 spans 13 amino acids. The V gene lost 0 bases and the J gene lost 5 bases, with 8 bases spanning the gap. CDR3 sequence: CASSVGLLETQYF. The CDR3 nucleotides are TGTGCCAGCAGCGTAGGATTGTTGGAGACCCAGTACTTC.

This clonotype has a handful of counts. The chain is built from TRBV7-3 and TRBJ2-3; 8 bases agree with TRBD2. Trimming removed 3 bases from V and 4 bases from J; junction bases left unmatched: 6. This CDR3 comprises 15 residues. Germline CDR1 SGHTA, CDR2 FQGTGA. DNA of the CDR3: TGTGCCAGCAGCTTCGGGGGGGCCCAGTCAGATACGCAGTATTTT. Its protein product is CASSFGGAQSDTQYF.

This clonotype was counted a few times. This rearrangement joins TRBV30 to TRBJ2-7; TRBD1 might be the D (5 bases). The CDR3 extends over 13 amino acids. Germline V gene sequence: CDR1 GTSNPN, CDR2 SVGIG (reference sequence). Trimming cost V 2 bases and J 3 bases, with 11 bases left between them. CDR3 sequence reads: CAWSPGRVYEQYF. For the CDR3, the DNA is TGTGCCTGGAGTCCGGGCAGGGTCTACGAGCAGTACTTC.

This clonotype was observed a few times. One base away lies a much larger clone, so this may be a sequencing read error. The J gene is TRBJ1-2, the V gene TRBV29-1; D may be TRBD1 (6 bases). The CDR3 has 12 amino acids. Germline V gene data show CDR1 as SQVTM and CDR2 as ANQGSEA. The V gene lost 1 base and the J gene lost 8 bases, with 11 bases spanning the gap. The CDR3 protein is CSVEVAGGGYTF. CDR3 DNA sequence: TGCAGCGTTGAAGTGGCCGGGGGCGGCTACACCTTC.

In DNA, the CDR3 is TGTGCCAGCAGCTTAGGCTTAGCGGGACAGGGCCGCACAGATACGCAGTATTTT. Its translation is CASSLGLAGQGRTDTQYF. The J gene is TRBJ2-3, the V gene TRBV7-6; tentative D call: TRBD1 (9 bases). Trimming pared 1 base from V and 1 base from J, leaving 18 bases between. Germline V gene sequence: CDR1 SGHVS, CDR2 FNYEAQ. This CDR3 is built from 18 residues.

Comment on this clonotype: This sequence may be a read error, since a much larger clone differs from it by one base. The chain is built from TRBV19 and TRBJ1-1; 7 nucleotides agree with TRBD1. Germline lookup yields CDR1 LNHDA and CDR2 SQIVND (reference sequence). The CDR3 has 11 residues. CDR3: CVSRGYTEAFF. CDR3 nucleotides: TGTGTCAGCAGGGGGTACACTGAAGCTTTCTTT. Complete variable domain (other parts from reference TRBV19 and TRBJ1-1): DGGITQSPKYLFRKEGQNVTLSCEQNLNHDAMYWYRQDPGQGLRLIYYSQIVNDFQKGDIAEGYSVSREKKESFPLTVTSAQKNPTAFYLCVSRGYTEAFFGQGTRLTVV.

This clonotype appeared many times. The chain combines TRBV2 with TRBJ2-1, with D perhaps matching TRBD2 (5 bases). V shed 2 bases and J shed 8 bases, with 19 bases lying between them. CDR1 SNHLY and CDR2 FYNNEI come from the germline V gene. The CDR3 contains 16 residues. CDR3 region: CASSEISGTSSDEQFF. CDR3 DNA: TGTGCCAGCAGTGAAATAAGCGGCACCTCTTCCGATGAGCAGTTCTTC. Together with reference TRBV2 and TRBJ2-1, the CDR3 gives the full variable domain: EPEVTQTPSHQVTQMGQEVILRCVPISNHLYFYWYRQILGQKVEFLVSFYNNEISEKSEIFDDQFSVERPDGSNFTLKIRSTKLEDSAMYFCASSEISGTSSDEQFFGPGTRLTVL.

This clonotype has a handful of counts. The V call is TRBV25-1, the J call TRBJ2-3; either TRBD1 or TRBD2 may supply D (5 bases each). The CDR3 covers 14 residues. The ends were cut back, 6 bases at V and 7 bases at J, with 17 bases in the middle. Germline V gene lookup returns CDR1 MGHDK and CDR2 SYGVNS. The CDR3 bases are TGTGCCAGCAGCAGGGACGGAGGCACGTATACGCAGTATTTT. Translation: CASSRDGGTYTQYF. Full variable domain (remainder filled in from reference TRBV25-1 and TRBJ2-3): EADIYQTPRYLVIGTGKKITLECSQTMGHDKMYWYQQDPGMELHLIHYSYGVNSTEKGDLSSESTVSRIRTEHFPLTLESARPSHTSQYLCASSRDGGTYTQYFGPGTRLTVL.

This chain joins TRBV7-3 and TRBJ1-1, with 7 bases aligning to TRBD1. CDR1 and CDR2 (germline): SGHTA, FQGTGA. Germline trimming cut 1 base from V and 7 bases from J; bases unmatched to any gene: 9. This CDR3 spans 15 amino acids. CDR3 protein: CASSLIGGEFGEAFF. DNA for the CDR3: TGTGCCAGCAGCTTAATAGGGGGCGAATTTGGTGAAGCTTTCTTT.

This clonotype was detected ten times or more. This chain connects TRBV20-1 to TRBJ2-7, with TRBD1 matching over 8 bases. This CDR3 contains 11 residues. J was trimmed by 5 bases and V by 5 bases; bases with no gene match: 2. Germline-derived CDR1 and CDR2 are DFQATT and SNEGSKA (reference sequence). The DNA for the CDR3 is TGCAGTGCTGACAGGGGTCACGAGCAGTACTTC. This translates into CSADRGHEQYF.

The rearrangement joins TRBV2 to TRBJ1-2; no clear D gene. The germline V gene has CDR1 SNHLY and CDR2 FYNNEI. There are 11 residues in the CDR3. With 10 bases removed from V and 4 bases from J, the gap between germline ends came to 10 bases. The CDR3 DNA follows: TGTGCCATCAAAGATGGCTATGGCTACACCTTC. This sequence encodes CAIKDGYGYTF.

J is TRBJ2-1 and V is TRBV27, with TRBD2 as a possible D gene (5 bases). V lost 2 bases, J lost 6 bases, and 11 bases lay in between. CDR1 is MNHEY and CDR2 is SMNVEV in the germline V gene (reference sequence). The CDR3 spans 14 residues. The CDR3 DNA sequence: TGTGCCAGCAGTTTACTTGCCGAGGGCAATGAGCAGTTCTTC. This gives the protein CASSLLAEGNEQFF.

This chain uses TRBV7-9 with TRBJ1-1; the D is unclear. Germline CDR1 reads SEHNR; CDR2 reads FQNEAQ (reference sequence). V was clipped by 5 bases and J by 4 bases, with 14 bases between them. The CDR3 runs to 14 residues. The DNA for the CDR3 is TGTGCCAGCAGCCCCAGCAAATATGGCACTGAAGCTTTCTTT. Its translation: CASSPSKYGTEAFF.

This sequence joins TRBV5-1 and TRBJ2-2; D is unclear. Germline lookup yields CDR1 SGHRS and CDR2 YFSETQ. This CDR3 comprises 14 residues. The V end lost 0 bases, the J end lost 4 bases, and 7 bases lay between the germline ends. This chain's CDR3 is CASSLAGFTGELFF. The CDR3 nucleotides are TGCGCCAGCAGCTTGGCGGGTTTCACCGGGGAGCTGTTTTTT.

This clonotype was detected ten times or more. The chain employs TRBV20-1 and TRBJ2-5; D gene unclear. This CDR3 contains 14 residues. Per the germline V gene, CDR1 is DFQATT and CDR2 is SNEGSKA (reference sequence). V lost 0 bases and J lost 0, with 8 bases in between. CDR3 sequence: CSARDPRYQETQYF. The DNA for the CDR3 is TGCAGTGCTAGAGATCCGAGGTACCAAGAGACCCAGTACTTC.

This clonotype was seen a few times. The chain links TRBV5-4 to TRBJ1-2; D is undetermined. Looked up from germline, CDR1 is SGHNT and CDR2 is YYREEE (reference sequence). The CDR3 contains 14 residues. Trimming removed 0 bases at V and 4 bases at J, with 10 bases between. The CDR3 nucleotides are TGTGCCAGCAGCTTGGTAGAGGGAGCCTATGGCTACACCTTC. Translation gives CASSLVEGAYGYTF.

The V and J genes are TRBV25-1 and TRBJ1-6, with D uncertain. The V end was cut by 1 base, the J end by 7 bases, with 8 bases between. Per germline, CDR1 MGHDK and CDR2 SYGVNS. The CDR3 length is 14 residues. In nucleotides, the CDR3 is TGTGCCAGCAGTGAATCCGGGAGGAATTCACCCCTCCACTTT. Translating gives CASSESGRNSPLHF.

There are many counts of this clonotype. This chain connects TRBV24-1 to TRBJ1-5, with a tentative D call TRBD1 (5 bases). Germline CDR1 and CDR2: KGHDR and SFDVKD. Trimming pared 8 bases from V and 5 bases from J, leaving 9 bases between. The CDR3 contains 12 residues. CDR3 coding DNA: TGTGCCACCACAGGGATCGATCAGCCCCAGCATTTT. Residues: CATTGIDQPQHF.

The chain joins TRBV29-1 to TRBJ1-1; the match to TRBD1 covers 7 bases. The CDR3 sequence is 13 residues long. The germline CDR1 and CDR2 sequences are SQVTM and ANQGSEA. After removal of 7 bases from V and 3 bases from J, the junction contained 8 bases not matched to a gene. CDR3 sequence: CSANRGGDTEAFF. The CDR3, as DNA: TGCAGCGCTAACAGGGGAGGGGACACTGAAGCTTTCTTT.

Notes on this clonotype: This may arise from a read error, as a much more abundant clone is one base away. The genes are TRBV4-2 and TRBJ1-2; tentative D call: TRBD1 (5 bases). The CDR3 runs to 15 residues. Germline V CDR1 and CDR2: LGHNA, YNFKEQ. CDR3 loop: CAGSQDPPGGNGYTF. In DNA, the CDR3 is TGTGCCGGCAGCCAAGATCCCCCGGGGGGGAATGGCTACACCTTC.